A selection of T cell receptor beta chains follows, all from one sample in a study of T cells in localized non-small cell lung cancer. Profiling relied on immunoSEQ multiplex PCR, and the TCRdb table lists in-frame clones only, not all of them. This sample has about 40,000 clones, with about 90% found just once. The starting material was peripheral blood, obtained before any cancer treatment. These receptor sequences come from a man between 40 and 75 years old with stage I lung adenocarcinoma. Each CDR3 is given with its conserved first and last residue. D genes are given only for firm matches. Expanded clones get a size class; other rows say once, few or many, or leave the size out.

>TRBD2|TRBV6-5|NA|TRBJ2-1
TGTGCCAGCAGTTACCTGACTAGCGGACTAGGAAAGCAGTTCTTC
CASSYLTSGLGKQFF
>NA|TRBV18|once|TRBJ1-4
TGTGCCAGCTCACCAATGTTAGGAGGGGACAATGAAAAACTGTTTTTT
CASSPMLGGDNEKLFF
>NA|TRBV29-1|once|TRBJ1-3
TGCAGCGTTTTCGTAGTCTCTGGAAACACCATATATTTT
CSVFVVSGNTIYF
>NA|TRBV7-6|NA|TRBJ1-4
TGTGCCAGCAGCTTAAAATGGAATGAAAAACTGTTTTTT
CASSLKWNEKLFF
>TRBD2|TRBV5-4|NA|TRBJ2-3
TGTGCCAGCAGCCGACTAGCGACAGATACGCAGTATTTT
CASSRLATDTQYF
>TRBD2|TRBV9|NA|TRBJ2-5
TGTGCCAGCAGCCTGTTAGCGGGAGGGCCGGGAGAGACCCAGTACTTC
CASSLLAGGPGETQYF
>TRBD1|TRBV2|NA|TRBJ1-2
TGTGCCAGCAATCCAGGGGGGGATAACTATGGCTACACCTTC
CASNPGGDNYGYTF
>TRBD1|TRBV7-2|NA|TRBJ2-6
TGTGCCAGCAGCCCAAGGACAGGGGGCAATTTCCTCTGGGCCAACGTCCTGACTTTC
CASSPRTGGNFLWANVLTF
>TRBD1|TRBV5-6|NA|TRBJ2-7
TGTGCCAGCAGCTCAAGGCCCGGGACAGGGTACCACGAGCAGTACTTC
CASSSRPGTGYHEQYF
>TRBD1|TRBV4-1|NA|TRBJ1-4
TGCGCCAGCAGCCAAGAAGGAGCGGGGACAGGGGCGAGAGGAGAAAAACTGTTTTTT
CASSQEGAGTGARGEKLFF
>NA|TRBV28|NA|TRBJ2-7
TGTGCCAGCAGTTTAGGAGATATATACGAGCAGTACTTC
CASSLGDIYEQYF
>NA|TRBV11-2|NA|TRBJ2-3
TGTGCCAGCAGCTCCCCTTTGTCGACACAGACAGATACGCAGTATTTT
CASSSPLSTQTDTQYF
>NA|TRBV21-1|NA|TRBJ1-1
TGTGCCAGCAGCCCTCGGGAGGAGGGCACTGAAGCTTTCTTT
CASSPREEGTEAFF
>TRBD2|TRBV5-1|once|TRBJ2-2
TGCGCCAGCAGCTTGTATAGCGGGAGGGCCGGCGGGGAGCTGTTTTTT
CASSLYSGRAGGELFF
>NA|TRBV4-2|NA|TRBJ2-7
TGTGCCAGCAGCCCCGATCGGGGGGCACGGTACTACGAGCAGTACTTC
CASSPDRGARYYEQYF
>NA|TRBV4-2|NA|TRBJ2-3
TGTGCCAGCAGCCGGCTGGGACCTCGGCCAGATACGCAGTATTTT
CASSRLGPRPDTQYF
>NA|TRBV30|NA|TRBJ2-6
TGTGCCTGGACCCCATTGAGCTCTGGGGCCAACGTCCTGACTTTC
CAWTPLSSGANVLTF
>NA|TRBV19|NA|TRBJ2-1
TGTGCCAGTAGTATCTCCCTCCGGGACTACAATGAGCAGTTCTTC
CASSISLRDYNEQFF
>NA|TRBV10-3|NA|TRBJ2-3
TGTGCCATCAGTGAGTCGTCAACTAGCACAGATACGCAGTATTTT
CAISESSTSTDTQYF
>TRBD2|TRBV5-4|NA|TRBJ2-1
TGTGCCAGCAGCATTGGACTAGCGGGAGAGCAGTTCTTC
CASSIGLAGEQFF
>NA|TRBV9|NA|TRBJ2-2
TGTGCCAGCAGCGTAGGGCTAGCGTTTGCCACCGGGGAGCTGTTTTTT
CASSVGLAFATGELFF
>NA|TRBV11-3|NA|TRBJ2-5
TGTGCCAGCAGCTTAGGGACAGATCAAGAGACCCAGTACTTC
CASSLGTDQETQYF